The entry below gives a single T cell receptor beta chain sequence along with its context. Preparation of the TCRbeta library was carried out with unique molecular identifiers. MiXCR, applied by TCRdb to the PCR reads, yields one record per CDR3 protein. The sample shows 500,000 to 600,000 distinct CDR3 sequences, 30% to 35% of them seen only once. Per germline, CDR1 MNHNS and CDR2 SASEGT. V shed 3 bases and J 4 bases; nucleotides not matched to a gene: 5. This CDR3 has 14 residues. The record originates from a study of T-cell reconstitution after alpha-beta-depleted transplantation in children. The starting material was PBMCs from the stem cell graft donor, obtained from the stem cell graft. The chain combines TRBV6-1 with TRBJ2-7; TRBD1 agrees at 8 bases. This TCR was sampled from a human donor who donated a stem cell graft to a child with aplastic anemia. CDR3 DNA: TGTGCCAGCAGTGACGGACAGGGACGGTACGAGCAGTACTTC. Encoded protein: CASSDGQGRYEQYF.